This TCR beta chain came from a study of cytomegalovirus exposure and HLA in healthy donors. This CDR3 spans 14 amino acids. In germline, CDR1 is KGHSH, CDR2 LQKENI. V lost 0 bases, J lost 5 bases, and 11 bases lay in between. This clone was observed once. Assay used: immunoSEQ multiplex PCR; TCRdb lists only in-frame clones, some missing. The sample has 120,000 or so clones, roughly 89% seen once. The J gene is TRBJ2-7, the V gene TRBV18; no reliable D call. The receptor was derived from a woman in her late teens or twenties in good health and CMV-seronegative. The source material was PBMCs. CDR3 DNA: TGTGCCAGCTCACCACCCCTAGATCGCGACGAGCAGTACTTC. Amino acids: CASSPPLDRDEQYF.